This entry lists 3 T cell receptor beta chains sequenced from one sample in a study of T-cell memory formation after mild COVID-19. TCRdb re-called the 5' RACE reads through MiXCR, storing one row per CDR3 protein. The profile shows 350,000 to 500,000 distinct CDR3 sequences, approximately 20% of them singletons. Sequenced: PBMCs or a T cell subset sorted from them (not recorded which). The receptors were sampled from an adult woman who had mild COVID-19 (a few samples of this study predate the infection). Cell type and time point are not known.

This chain joins TRBV9 and TRBJ2-7; D possibly uses TRBD1 or TRBD2 (5 bases each). Between the trimmed V and J ends, which lost 3 bases and 7 bases, there was a span of 20 bases. The CDR3 has 15 residues. Germline CDR1 SGDLS, CDR2 YYNGEE. This CDR3 reads CASSATEGITREQYF. The CDR3 coding sequence is TGTGCCAGCAGCGCTACCGAGGGGATAACTCGGGAGCAGTACTTC.

The chain uses TRBV9 and TRBJ2-5; 12 nucleotides match TRBD1. J was trimmed by 4 bases and V by 4 bases; bases with no gene match: 11. CDR1 SGDLS and CDR2 YYNGEE come from the germline V gene. The CDR3 contains 17 residues. The CDR3 sequence: CASSPSWGQGASETQYF. The CDR3, as DNA: TGTGCCAGCAGCCCGAGCTGGGGACAGGGGGCTTCAGAGACCCAGTACTTC.

The chain employs TRBV12-3 or TRBV12-4 and TRBJ1-3; D is undetermined. This CDR3 spans 14 amino acids. Trimming stripped 4 bases from V and 0 bases from J, with 7 bases between. The CDR3 spells CASSSRNSGNTIYF. In nucleotides, the CDR3 is TGTGCCAGCAGTTCGAGGAACTCTGGAAACACCATATATTTT.